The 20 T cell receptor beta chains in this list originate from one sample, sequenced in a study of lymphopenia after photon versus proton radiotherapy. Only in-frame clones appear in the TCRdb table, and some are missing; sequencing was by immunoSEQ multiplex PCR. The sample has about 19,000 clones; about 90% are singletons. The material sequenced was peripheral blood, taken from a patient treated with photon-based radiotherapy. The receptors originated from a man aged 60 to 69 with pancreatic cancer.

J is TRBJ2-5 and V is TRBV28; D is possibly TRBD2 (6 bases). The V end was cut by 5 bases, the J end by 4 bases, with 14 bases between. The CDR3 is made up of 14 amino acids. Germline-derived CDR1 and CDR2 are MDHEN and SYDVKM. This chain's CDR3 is CASSTPGGRETQYF. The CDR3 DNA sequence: TGTGCCAGCAGTACACCCGGGGGTAGAGAGACCCAGTACTTC.

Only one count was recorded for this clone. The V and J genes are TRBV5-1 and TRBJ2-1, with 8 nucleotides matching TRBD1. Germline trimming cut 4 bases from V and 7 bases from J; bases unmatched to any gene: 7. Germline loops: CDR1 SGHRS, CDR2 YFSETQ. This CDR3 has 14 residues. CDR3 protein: CASSKDRVENEQFF. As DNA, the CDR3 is TGCGCCAGCAGCAAGGACAGGGTAGAAAATGAGCAGTTCTTC.

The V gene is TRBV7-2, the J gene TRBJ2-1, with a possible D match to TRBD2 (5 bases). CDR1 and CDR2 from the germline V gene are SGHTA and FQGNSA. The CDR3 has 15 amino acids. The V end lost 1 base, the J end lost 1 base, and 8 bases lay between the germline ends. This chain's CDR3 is CASSLGTPSYNEQFF. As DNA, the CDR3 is TGTGCCAGCAGCTTAGGGACTCCTTCCTACAATGAGCAGTTCTTC.

CDR3 coding DNA: TGTGCCAGCAGCTCCACGCAGGGTAAAGCTTTCTTT. Its protein is CASSSTQGKAFF. The rearrangement links TRBV7-2 to TRBJ1-1; perhaps TRBD1 as D (5 bases). Looked up from germline, CDR1 is SGHTA and CDR2 is FQGNSA. There are 12 residues in the CDR3. Between the trimmed V and J ends, which lost 4 bases and 9 bases, there was a span of 12 bases.

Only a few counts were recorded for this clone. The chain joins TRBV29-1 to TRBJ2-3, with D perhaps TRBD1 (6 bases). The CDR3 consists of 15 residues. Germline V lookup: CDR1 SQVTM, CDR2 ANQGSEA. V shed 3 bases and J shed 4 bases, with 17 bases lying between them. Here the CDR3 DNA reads TGCAGCGTTGATTCCAGGGGCTGGGGTGCAGATACGCAGTATTTT. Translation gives CSVDSRGWGADTQYF.

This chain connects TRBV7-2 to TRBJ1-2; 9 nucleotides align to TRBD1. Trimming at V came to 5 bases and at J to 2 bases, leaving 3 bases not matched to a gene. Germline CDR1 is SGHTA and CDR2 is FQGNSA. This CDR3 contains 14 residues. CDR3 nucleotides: TGTGCCAGCAGCCACGACAGGGGGAACTATGGCTACACCTTC. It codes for CASSHDRGNYGYTF.

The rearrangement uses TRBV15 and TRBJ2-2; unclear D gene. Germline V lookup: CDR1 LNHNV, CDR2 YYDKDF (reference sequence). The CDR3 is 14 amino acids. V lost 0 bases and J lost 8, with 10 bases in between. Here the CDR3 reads CATSRDGAGGELFF. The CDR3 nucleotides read TGTGCCACCAGCAGAGATGGTGCTGGTGGGGAGCTGTTTTTT.

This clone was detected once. CDR3 DNA: TGTGCCAGCAGTTCTTCCGGGACTAGCGGTTACAATGAGCAGTTCTTC. Its translation is CASSSSGTSGYNEQFF. V is TRBV6-5 and J is TRBJ2-1; 11 positions agree with TRBD2. The length of the CDR3 is 16 residues. CDR1 MNHEY and CDR2 SVGAGI come from the germline V gene. J lost 4 bases, V lost 4 bases, and 6 bases had no gene match.

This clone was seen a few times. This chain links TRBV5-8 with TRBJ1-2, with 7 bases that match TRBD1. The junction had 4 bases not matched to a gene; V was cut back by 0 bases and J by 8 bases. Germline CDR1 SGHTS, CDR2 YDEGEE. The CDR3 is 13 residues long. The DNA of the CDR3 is TGTGCCAGCAGCTTGGAGGGGGCGCGCGGCTACACCTTC. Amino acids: CASSLEGARGYTF.

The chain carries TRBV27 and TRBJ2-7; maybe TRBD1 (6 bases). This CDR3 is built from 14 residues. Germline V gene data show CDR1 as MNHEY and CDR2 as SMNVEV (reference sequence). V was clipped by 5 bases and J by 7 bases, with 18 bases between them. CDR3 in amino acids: CASSAQGRTSEQYF. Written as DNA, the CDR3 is TGTGCCAGCAGTGCACAGGGACGGACATCAGAGCAGTACTTC.

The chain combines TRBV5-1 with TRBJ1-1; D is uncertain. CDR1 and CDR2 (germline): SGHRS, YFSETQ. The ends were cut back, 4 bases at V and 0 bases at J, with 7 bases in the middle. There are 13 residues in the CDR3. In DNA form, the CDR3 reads TGCGCCAGCAGCGCAGGAGTGAACACTGAAGCTTTCTTT. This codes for CASSAGVNTEAFF. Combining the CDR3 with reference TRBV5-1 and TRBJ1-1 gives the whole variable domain KAGVTQTPRYLIKTRGQQVTLSCSPISGHRSVSWYQQTPGQGLQFLFEYFSETQRNKGNFPGRFSGRQFSNSRSEMNVSTLELGDSALYLCASSAGVNTEAFFGQGTRLTVV.

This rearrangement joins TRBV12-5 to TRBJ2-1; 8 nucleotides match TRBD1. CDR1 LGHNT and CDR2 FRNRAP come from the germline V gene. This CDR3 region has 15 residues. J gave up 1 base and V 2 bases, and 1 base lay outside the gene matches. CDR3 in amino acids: CASGLRDRSYNEQFF. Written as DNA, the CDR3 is TGTGCTAGTGGTTTGAGGGACAGGTCCTACAATGAGCAGTTCTTC.

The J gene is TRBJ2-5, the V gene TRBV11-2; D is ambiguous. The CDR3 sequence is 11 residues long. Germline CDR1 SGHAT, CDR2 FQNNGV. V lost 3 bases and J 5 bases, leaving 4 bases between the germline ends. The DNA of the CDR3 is TGTGCCAGCAGCTTTAGGGAGACCCAGTACTTC. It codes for CASSFRETQYF.

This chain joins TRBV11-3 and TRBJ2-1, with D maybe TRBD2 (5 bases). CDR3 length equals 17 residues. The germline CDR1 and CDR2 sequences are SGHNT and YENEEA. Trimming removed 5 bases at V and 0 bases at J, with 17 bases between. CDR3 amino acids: CASSNFGRGSSYNEQFF. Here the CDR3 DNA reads TGTGCCAGCAGCAACTTCGGCCGGGGAAGCTCCTACAATGAGCAGTTCTTC.

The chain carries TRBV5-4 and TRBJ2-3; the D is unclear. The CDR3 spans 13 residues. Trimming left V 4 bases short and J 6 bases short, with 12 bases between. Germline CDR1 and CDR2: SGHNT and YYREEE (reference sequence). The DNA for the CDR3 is TGTGCCAGCAGCCCCCACCCACGGGATACGCAGTATTTT. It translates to CASSPHPRDTQYF.

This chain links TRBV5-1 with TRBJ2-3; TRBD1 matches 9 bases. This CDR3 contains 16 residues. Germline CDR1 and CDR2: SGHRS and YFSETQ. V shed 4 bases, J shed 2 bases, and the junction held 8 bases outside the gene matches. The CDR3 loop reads CASSTITGGYTDTQYF. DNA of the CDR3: TGCGCCAGCAGCACTATCACAGGGGGCTACACAGATACGCAGTATTTT.

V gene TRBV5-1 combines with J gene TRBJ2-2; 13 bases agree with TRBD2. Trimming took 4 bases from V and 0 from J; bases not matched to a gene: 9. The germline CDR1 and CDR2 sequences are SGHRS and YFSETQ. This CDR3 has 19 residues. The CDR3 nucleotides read TGCGCCAGCAGCGCGGGACTAGCGGGGACTGCATCGAACACCGGGGAGCTGTTTTTT. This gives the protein CASSAGLAGTASNTGELFF.

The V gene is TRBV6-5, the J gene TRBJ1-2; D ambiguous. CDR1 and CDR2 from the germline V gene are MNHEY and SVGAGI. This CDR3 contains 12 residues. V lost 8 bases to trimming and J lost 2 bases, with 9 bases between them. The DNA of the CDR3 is TGTGCCAGCCTGTCAGGCAACTATGGCTACACCTTC. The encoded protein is CASLSGNYGYTF.

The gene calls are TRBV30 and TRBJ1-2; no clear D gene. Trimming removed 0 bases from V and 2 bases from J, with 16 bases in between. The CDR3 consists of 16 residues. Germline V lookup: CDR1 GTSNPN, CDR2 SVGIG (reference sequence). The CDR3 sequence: CAWSVLPGLSNYGYTF. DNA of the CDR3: TGTGCCTGGAGTGTACTTCCCGGGTTATCCAACTATGGCTACACCTTC.

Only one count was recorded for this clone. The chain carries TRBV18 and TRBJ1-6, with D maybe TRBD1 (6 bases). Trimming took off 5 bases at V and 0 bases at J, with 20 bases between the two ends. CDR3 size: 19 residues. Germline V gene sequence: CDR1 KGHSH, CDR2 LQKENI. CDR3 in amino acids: CASSSDRFGVVSYNSPLHF. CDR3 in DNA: TGTGCCAGCTCATCCGACAGGTTCGGGGTGGTCTCCTATAATTCACCCCTCCACTTT.